The 10 T cell receptor beta chains in this list originate from one sample, sequenced in a study of shared clonotypes between healthy human individuals (dated by TCRdb to 2018 to 2021). Receptor libraries were prepared by the immunoSEQ multiplex PCR assay. TCRdb took this table from immuneACCESS and kept in-frame rearrangements with V and J called. Such tables lack part of the clones; where checked against another copy, unresolved V genes explain under half of the gap, and the rest is unexplained. In all, the sample holds 2 million to 3 million clones, and approximately 93% of those were seen once. The ten most abundant clones make up about 0.39% of the sample. The sample taken for sequencing was naive CD4+ T cells from PBMCs. The cell subset or site tag for this specimen amounts to: CD45RA+ positively selected. The receptor source for this set is a man younger than 35 in good health. Some clones in this sample may be carry-over from other donors' samples.

This chain connects TRBV30 to TRBJ2-1; the D gene is possibly TRBD2 (5 bases). The CDR3 is made up of 15 amino acids. Trimming shortened V by 4 bases and J by 9 bases, and 22 bases separated the two germline ends. From germline, CDR1 is GTSNPN and CDR2 SVGIG (reference sequence). CDR3 nucleotide sequence: TGTGCCTGGACCCGACCGACCGGGATCTTGGGTGAGCAGTTCTTC. It translates to CAWTRPTGILGEQFF.

The V and J genes are TRBV11-2 and TRBJ1-5; 7 bases are a match to TRBD1. The CDR3 is made up of 15 amino acids. From germline, CDR1 is SGHAT and CDR2 FQNNGV. The trim removed 0 bases at V and 12 bases at J, leaving 11 bases unmatched. The CDR3 DNA follows: TGTGCCAGCAGCTTAGATCTCAACAGGGGATCAGTCCAGCATTTT. Translation: CASSLDLNRGSVQHF.

As regards this clone: The same CDR3 is also encoded by other DNA sequences in this sample. This chain joins TRBV7-2 and TRBJ2-5; possible D gene TRBD1, 6 bases. Germline V gene lookup returns CDR1 SGHTA and CDR2 FQGNSA. The CDR3 is 12 amino acids. Trimming removed 3 bases at V and 5 bases at J, with 7 bases between. This CDR3 reads CASSFGQETQYF. CDR3 sequence (DNA): TGTGCCAGCAGCTTTGGACAGGAGACCCAGTACTTC. Together with reference TRBV7-2 and TRBJ2-5, the CDR3 gives the full variable domain: GAGVSQSPSNKVTEKGKDVELRCDPISGHTALYWYRQSLGQGLEFLIYFQGNSAPDKSGLPSDRFSAERTGGSVSTLTIQRTQQEDSAVYLCASSFGQETQYFGPGTRLLVL.

The J gene is TRBJ1-5, the V gene TRBV7-9; TRBD1 is a possible D gene (5 bases). The germline V gene has CDR1 SEHNR and CDR2 FQNEAQ (reference sequence). CDR3 size: 15 residues. Trimming left V 4 bases short and J 4 bases short, with 14 bases between. CDR3: CASSSGYSWNQPQHF. The DNA of the CDR3 is TGTGCCAGCAGCTCAGGGTATTCGTGGAATCAGCCCCAGCATTTT.

V is TRBV2 and J is TRBJ2-7; TRBD1 is a possible D gene (6 bases). Between the trimmed V and J ends, which lost 9 bases and 2 bases, there was a span of 17 bases. The germline gives CDR1 SNHLY, CDR2 FYNNEI. The CDR3 contains 14 residues. The CDR3 nucleotides read TGTGCCAGGGGGAACAACAGGGTTCCCTACGAGCAGTACTTC. The encoded protein is CARGNNRVPYEQYF.

The chain is built from TRBV28 and TRBJ1-2, with a possible D match to TRBD1 (6 bases). Deletions cut 6 bases from V and 2 bases from J, with 19 bases between. The CDR3 contains 16 residues. Per the germline V gene, CDR1 is MDHEN and CDR2 is SYDVKM. The CDR3 nucleotides are TGTGCCAGCAGCTCCCCCGGGGGGCGTTGGAACTATGGCTACACCTTC. Translating it yields CASSSPGGRWNYGYTF.

To note about this clone: This same CDR3 is encoded by further DNA sequences in the sample. The chain joins TRBV27 to TRBJ1-2; the D is unclear. CDR1 and CDR2 (germline): MNHEY, SMNVEV (reference sequence). CDR3 size: 13 residues. V shed 3 bases and J shed 2 bases, with 7 bases lying between them. The CDR3 DNA reads TGTGCCAGCAGTTTGGGCCTGAACTATGGCTACACCTTC. Translating gives CASSLGLNYGYTF.

V and J are TRBV27 and TRBJ1-5; D gene uncertain. Germline CDR1 reads MNHEY; CDR2 reads SMNVEV (reference sequence). The CDR3 sequence is 14 residues long. The V gene lost 6 bases and the J gene lost 5 bases, with 14 bases spanning the gap. CDR3 coding DNA: TGTGCCAGCAGCCCCCGGGGTACCTATCAGCCCCAGCATTTT. Amino acid sequence: CASSPRGTYQPQHF.

The chain links TRBV7-8 to TRBJ1-2; D unclear. Germline V gives CDR1 SGHVS, CDR2 FQNEAQ. Trimming stripped 8 bases from V and 6 bases from J, with 13 bases between. CDR3 length equals 12 residues. The CDR3 loop reads CASSPNEDGYTF. For the CDR3, the DNA is TGTGCCAGCTCCCCCAACGAAGATGGCTACACCTTC.

J is TRBJ2-3 and V is TRBV19; D is unresolved. CDR1 and CDR2 (germline): LNHDA, SQIVND (reference sequence). The V and J ends lost 3 bases and 2 bases respectively, with 15 bases between them. The length of the CDR3 is 16 residues. This chain's CDR3 is CASSISVAGYTDTQYF. In nucleotides, the CDR3 is TGTGCCAGTAGTATCTCGGTTGCCGGTTACACAGATACGCAGTATTTT.